What follows are 16 T cell receptor beta chains derived from one specimen sequenced in a study of cytomegalovirus exposure and HLA in healthy donors. Vbeta (60) and Jbeta (13) primers were used in the PCR. Method: immunoSEQ multiplex PCR; TCRdb's copy keeps in-frame clones and lacks some. Of around 100,000 clones detected, roughly three quarters appear once; the ten largest clones hold roughly 9.6%. Material for sequencing was PBMCs. These receptors were collected from a male donor in good health and CMV-seropositive.

This clone was seen only a few times. The chain is built from TRBV2 and TRBJ2-7; D not certain. V was cut by 6 bases and J by 7 bases, with 10 bases left in between. The CDR3 extends over 11 amino acids. Germline V gene data show CDR1 as SNHLY and CDR2 as FYNNEI. As DNA, the CDR3 is TGTGCCAGCAGGCGGTCCGGGGAGCAGTACTTC. Translated, it gives CASRRSGEQYF.

This clone was counted once. The chain couples TRBV4-2 to TRBJ1-2; D is perhaps TRBD1 (6 bases). Trimming pared 1 base from V and 0 bases from J, leaving 15 bases between. CDR3 length: 17 amino acids. The germline V gene has CDR1 LGHNA and CDR2 YNFKEQ. CDR3 sequence (DNA): TGTGCCAGCAGCCAAGTACAGGGCAGGGATACTAACTATGGCTACACCTTC. Translated: CASSQVQGRDTNYGYTF.

The V call is TRBV5-4, the J call TRBJ1-1; D is possibly TRBD1 (6 bases). Per the germline V gene, CDR1 is SGHNT and CDR2 is YYREEE (reference sequence). V gave up 0 bases and J gave up 0 bases, with 9 bases separating them. The CDR3 is 15 residues long. CDR3: CASSLATGLNTEAFF. In nucleotides, the CDR3 is TGTGCCAGCAGCTTGGCGACAGGTTTGAACACTGAAGCTTTCTTT.

V is TRBV4-2 and J is TRBJ2-3; 9 bases match TRBD2. This CDR3 comprises 17 residues. V was clipped by 4 bases and J by 1 base; unmatched bases: 9. Germline CDR1 and CDR2: LGHNA and YNFKEQ. The CDR3 region is CASSLGVSGSGTDTQYF. CDR3 bases: TGTGCCAGCAGCCTAGGGGTTAGCGGGAGTGGCACAGATACGCAGTATTTT.

The rearrangement joins TRBV21-1 to TRBJ2-4; whether TRBD2, the table's D call, matches the DNA was not checked. TRBV21-1 counts as a pseudogene. CDR3 length equals 14 residues. CDR3 in DNA: TGTGCCAGCTACCGGGAGGATAAAAAAAACATTCAGTACTTC. Translation gives CASYREDKKNIQYF.

The chain uses TRBV5-1 and TRBJ2-1, with TRBD2 identical over 15 bases. Germline V gives CDR1 SGHRS, CDR2 YFSETQ. V lost 4 bases, J lost 0 bases, and 8 bases stayed unmatched. The CDR3 extends over 19 amino acids. This CDR3 is CASSRAGTSGGSSYNEQFF. In DNA, the CDR3 is TGCGCCAGCAGCCGAGCCGGGACTAGCGGGGGGAGCTCCTACAATGAGCAGTTCTTC.

This chain connects TRBV19 to TRBJ2-7; D is perhaps TRBD2 (6 bases). Germline assignment: CDR1 LNHDA and CDR2 SQIVND (reference sequence). This CDR3 has 14 residues. Trimming took off 3 bases at V and 5 bases at J, with 14 bases between the two ends. The CDR3 loop is CASSIMEGLHEQYF. CDR3 nucleotide sequence: TGTGCCAGTAGTATTATGGAGGGCCTCCACGAGCAGTACTTC.

This clone was recorded only once. The chain carries TRBV6-1 and TRBJ2-7; 9 bases agree with TRBD1. Germline V gives CDR1 MNHNS, CDR2 SASEGT. V was clipped by 6 bases and J by 5 bases; unmatched bases: 8. This CDR3 is built from 14 residues. The CDR3 reads CASRTGTGNNEQYF. The CDR3 region has the DNA TGTGCCAGCAGGACCGGGACAGGGAACAACGAGCAGTACTTC.

This clone has just a few counts. This chain uses TRBV7-2 with TRBJ2-3, with D hard to call. Looked up from germline, CDR1 is SGHTA and CDR2 is FQGNSA. Trimming pared 1 base from V and 2 bases from J, leaving 7 bases between. The CDR3 runs 14 residues. Here the CDR3 reads CASSLGYYTDTQYF. The CDR3 DNA reads TGTGCCAGCAGCTTAGGCTACTACACAGATACGCAGTATTTT.

The CDR3 loop is CASSLTSRGGGYTF. CDR3 bases: TGTGCCAGTAGTCTAACCTCCCGGGGGGGCGGCTACACCTTC. The gene calls are TRBV19 and TRBJ1-2; TRBD1 might be the D (6 bases). The germline CDR1 and CDR2 sequences are LNHDA and SQIVND (reference sequence). V was pared by 5 bases and J by 8 bases, with 18 bases between. This CDR3 has 14 residues. Supplemented by reference TRBV19 and TRBJ1-2, the full variable domain reads DGGITQSPKYLFRKEGQNVTLSCEQNLNHDAMYWYRQDPGQGLRLIYYSQIVNDFQKGDIAEGYSVSREKKESFPLTVTSAQKNPTAFYLCASSLTSRGGGYTFGSGTRLTVV.

This clone was counted only a few times. The chain couples TRBV27 to TRBJ1-4, with 8 bases matching TRBD1. Germline-derived CDR1 and CDR2 are MNHEY and SMNVEV (reference sequence). This CDR3 comprises 14 residues. V lost 5 bases, J lost 7 bases, and 6 bases stayed unmatched. The CDR3 loop is CASSNRGTTEKLFF. The CDR3 DNA is TGTGCCAGCAGTAACAGGGGGACCACTGAAAAACTGTTTTTT.

The chain recombines TRBV2 with TRBJ1-4; 9 bases align to TRBD1. CDR1 SNHLY and CDR2 FYNNEI come from the germline V gene. The trim removed 4 bases at V and 0 bases at J, leaving 6 bases unmatched. This CDR3 comprises 17 residues. The CDR3 spells CASSAGQGTATNEKLFF. CDR3 coding DNA: TGTGCCAGCAGTGCAGGACAGGGGACGGCAACTAATGAAAAACTGTTTTTT.

The rearrangement links TRBV9 to TRBJ2-3, with TRBD2 matching 8 bases. Per the germline V gene, CDR1 is SGDLS and CDR2 is YYNGEE. The CDR3 has 15 amino acids. Unmatched junction bases numbered 10, after V lost 4 bases and J lost 6 bases. CDR3 in amino acids: CASSPGSGRGDTQYF. The DNA of the CDR3 is TGTGCCAGCAGCCCAGGAAGCGGGAGAGGGGATACGCAGTATTTT.

This clone was found a few times. The chain carries TRBV4-1 and TRBJ1-4; a possible D gene is TRBD1 (6 bases). With 0 bases removed from V and 8 bases from J, the gap between germline ends came to 16 bases. CDR3 length equals 16 residues. Germline CDR1 and CDR2: MGHRA and YSYEKL. This CDR3 reads CASSQDRRQVREKLFF. The CDR3, as DNA: TGCGCCAGCAGCCAAGATCGGAGACAGGTACGCGAAAAACTGTTTTTT.

The V call is TRBV7-2, the J call TRBJ2-3, with D perhaps TRBD2 (6 bases). The CDR3 spans 15 residues. The V and J ends lost 4 bases and 2 bases respectively, with 13 bases between them. CDR1 and CDR2 from the germline V gene are SGHTA and FQGNSA. This CDR3 reads CASSWGDFFTDTQYF. The CDR3 region has the DNA TGTGCCAGCAGCTGGGGGGACTTCTTCACAGATACGCAGTATTTT.

This clone is a singleton in its sample. The chain combines TRBV11-2 with TRBJ2-1; 9 positions match TRBD2. V lost 3 bases and J lost 4; bases outside the gene matches: 1. This CDR3 contains 14 residues. Germline V gives CDR1 SGHAT, CDR2 FQNNGV. CDR3 amino acids: CASSFAGGYNEQFF. The CDR3, as DNA: TGTGCCAGCAGCTTTGCGGGAGGGTACAATGAGCAGTTCTTC.